The 17 T cell receptor beta chains below come from one sample, sequenced in a study of blood T cell repertoires in COVID-19. Assay: immunoSEQ multiplex PCR; the TCRdb copy retains only in-frame clones and omits some. Here the sample spans roughly 42,000 clones, roughly 90% being singletons. The source material was peripheral blood. The receptors shown here come from a man in his fifties with active COVID-19.

This clone was detected once. The chain recombines TRBV18 with TRBJ1-1, with D tentatively TRBD1 (5 bases). The CDR3 length is 13 residues. The germline V gene has CDR1 KGHSH and CDR2 LQKENI. V was trimmed by 7 bases and J by 1 base, leaving 10 bases between them. CDR3 region: CASFAGQNTEAFF. The CDR3 nucleotides read TGTGCCAGCTTTGCAGGGCAGAACACTGAAGCTTTCTTT. The full variable domain, with the rest looked up from reference TRBV18 and TRBJ1-1, is NAGVMQNPRHLVRRRGQEARLRCSPMKGHSHVYWYRQLPEEGLKFMVYLQKENIIDESGMPKERFSAEFPKEGPSILRIQQVVRGDSAAYFCASFAGQNTEAFFGQGTRLTVV.

The chain is built from TRBV7-3 and TRBJ2-3; D possibly corresponds to TRBD2 (7 bases). The V gene lost 5 bases and the J gene lost 2 bases, with 17 bases spanning the gap. The CDR3 totals 16 residues. Germline CDR1 is SGHTA and CDR2 is FQGTGA. The CDR3 region is CASSPWGGGATDTQYF. The CDR3 coding sequence is TGTGCCAGCAGCCCGTGGGGTGGGGGGGCCACAGATACGCAGTATTTT.

J is TRBJ2-7 and V is TRBV11-2, with 7 bases that match TRBD2. Germline assignment: CDR1 SGHAT and CDR2 FQNNGV. There are 13 residues in the CDR3. The V segment lost 5 bases and the J segment 4 bases; nucleotides outside the gene matches: 5. The CDR3 region has the DNA TGTGCCAGCAGCGAAGGCGGGGGTTACGAGCAGTACTTC. It yields the protein CASSEGGGYEQYF.

The sample holds a few counts of this clone. The V gene is TRBV9, the J gene TRBJ2-7; 10 nucleotides agree with TRBD2. Germline V lookup: CDR1 SGDLS, CDR2 YYNGEE. The CDR3 totals 15 residues. V was pared by 3 bases and J by 2 bases, with 5 bases of the junction left unmatched. DNA of the CDR3: TGTGCCAGCAGCGAAGGACTAGCGGCCACCTACGAGCAGTACTTC. Amino acids: CASSEGLAATYEQYF.

This clone occurred once. This chain connects TRBV5-6 to TRBJ1-4, with D tentatively TRBD1 (6 bases). V lost 4 bases, J lost 8 bases, and 21 bases lay in between. Germline CDR1 and CDR2: SGHDT and YYEEEE. This CDR3 has 16 residues. CDR3 sequence: CASSPNFAGAREKLFF. The CDR3 DNA reads as TGTGCCAGCAGCCCTAACTTTGCGGGGGCGAGGGAAAAACTGTTTTTT.

This rearrangement joins TRBV10-1 to TRBJ2-2, with D maybe TRBD2 (5 bases). With 5 bases removed from V and 4 bases from J, the gap between germline ends came to 8 bases. The CDR3 length is 13 residues. The germline CDR1 and CDR2 sequences are WNHNN and SYGVQD (reference sequence). CDR3 loop: CASSWTSTGELFF. The CDR3 coding sequence is TGCGCCAGCAGTTGGACTTCCACCGGGGAGCTGTTTTTT.

The chain couples TRBV7-8 to TRBJ2-5; 7 nucleotides align to TRBD2. The germline V gene encodes CDR1 SGHVS and CDR2 FQNEAQ. The CDR3 has 17 amino acids. The V segment lost 5 bases and the J segment 2 bases; nucleotides outside the gene matches: 14. CDR3 DNA sequence: TGTGCCAGCAGCAATCCCGGGGCTTCGGGACTACAAGAGACCCAGTACTTC. It encodes CASSNPGASGLQETQYF.

V gene TRBV5-1 combines with J gene TRBJ1-6; no clear D gene. V was shortened by 0 bases and J by 8 bases, with 15 bases between the two germline ends. Germline CDR1 SGHRS, CDR2 YFSETQ. The CDR3 consists of 16 residues. CDR3 nucleotides: TGCGCCAGCAGCTTGGAGGTAGGGAGTGGGGATTCACCCCTCCACTTT. This codes for CASSLEVGSGDSPLHF.

This clone was seen more than once but under ten times. This chain connects TRBV10-3 to TRBJ2-7; 8 nucleotides match TRBD2. The CDR3 covers 12 residues. V dropped 10 bases and J dropped 6; count of bases not matched to a gene: 8. CDR1 is ENHRY, CDR2 SYGVKD, per germline. The CDR3 coding sequence is TGTGCCACGGGAGGGACAACGAGCGAGCAGTACTTC. It codes for CATGGTTSEQYF.

The gene calls are TRBV27 and TRBJ2-3; TRBD1 aligns across 11 bases. Losses at the gene ends were 7 bases for V and 6 bases for J; bases not matched to a gene: 15. The CDR3 has 17 residues. Germline V CDR1 and CDR2: MNHEY, SMNVEV (reference sequence). CDR3 sequence reads: CASTHTRDRGFTDTQYF. Here the CDR3 DNA reads TGTGCCAGCACCCATACGCGGGACAGGGGGTTTACGGATACGCAGTATTTT.

This rearrangement joins TRBV4-3 to TRBJ2-1; 9 positions agree with TRBD2. The CDR3 covers 17 residues. V shed 0 bases and J 2 bases; nucleotides not matched to a gene: 5. The germline V gene encodes CDR1 LGHNA and CDR2 YSLEER. CDR3 amino acids: CASSQEWPSGAYNEQFF. CDR3 nucleotides: TGCGCCAGCAGCCAAGAGTGGCCTAGCGGGGCCTACAATGAGCAGTTCTTC.

The V gene is TRBV5-1, the J gene TRBJ2-3; possible D gene TRBD2, 6 bases. CDR3 length: 21 residues. V was cut by 4 bases and J by 4 bases, with 34 bases left in between. The germline V gene has CDR1 SGHRS and CDR2 YFSETQ. The CDR3 DNA reads as TGCGCCAGCAGCGGCCACTCCGCGATCATAGCGGACCCCACTGGGGCAGATACGCAGTATTTT. Its translation is CASSGHSAIIADPTGADTQYF. The full variable domain, rest sourced from reference TRBV5-1 and TRBJ2-3, is KAGVTQTPRYLIKTRGQQVTLSCSPISGHRSVSWYQQTPGQGLQFLFEYFSETQRNKGNFPGRFSGRQFSNSRSEMNVSTLELGDSALYLCASSGHSAIIADPTGADTQYFGPGTRLTVL.

The gene calls are TRBV5-1 and TRBJ2-1, with 13 bases aligning to TRBD2. With 4 bases clipped from V and 7 bases from J, the junction kept 8 bases outside the gene matches. Germline CDR1 is SGHRS and CDR2 is YFSETQ. There are 16 residues in the CDR3. The CDR3 coding sequence is TGCGCCAGCAGCCTAGAACTAGCGGGGGGGCGAAATGAGCAGTTCTTC. Translated, it gives CASSLELAGGRNEQFF. Full variable domain (rest looked up from reference TRBV5-1 and TRBJ2-1): KAGVTQTPRYLIKTRGQQVTLSCSPISGHRSVSWYQQTPGQGLQFLFEYFSETQRNKGNFPGRFSGRQFSNSRSEMNVSTLELGDSALYLCASSLELAGGRNEQFFGPGTRLTVL.

V usage is TRBV7-8 and J usage is TRBJ2-2, with 9 bases that match TRBD1. Germline V lookup: CDR1 SGHVS, CDR2 FQNEAQ. The CDR3 covers 16 residues. J was trimmed by 6 bases and V by 6 bases; bases with no gene match: 11. This CDR3 is CASRGTRTGVPGELFF. CDR3 bases: TGTGCCAGCAGGGGGACACGGACAGGGGTCCCCGGGGAGCTGTTTTTT.

V and J are TRBV4-1 and TRBJ2-3; TRBD1 might be the D (5 bases). V dropped 0 bases and J dropped 0 bases, with 13 bases sitting between them. Germline V gene lookup returns CDR1 MGHRA and CDR2 YSYEKL. There are 17 residues in the CDR3. CDR3 in amino acids: CASSQELFRQSTDTQYF. The CDR3 region has the DNA TGCGCCAGCAGCCAAGAACTCTTTCGACAGAGCACAGATACGCAGTATTTT.

This clone was detected only a few times. This chain links TRBV29-1 with TRBJ2-4, with D perhaps TRBD1 (6 bases). V shed 4 bases and J shed 3 bases, with 13 bases lying between them. The germline V gene encodes CDR1 SQVTM and CDR2 ANQGSEA. The CDR3 is 14 amino acids. In DNA, the CDR3 is TGCAGCGTTGCTAGGATGGACAGCAAAAACATTCAGTACTTC. Its translation: CSVARMDSKNIQYF.

The chain employs TRBV25-1 and TRBJ2-3; TRBD2 is a possible D gene (5 bases). CDR1 and CDR2 from the germline V gene are MGHDK and SYGVNS. Trimming took 5 bases from V and 2 from J, leaving 20 bases between them. The CDR3 runs to 17 residues. The CDR3 DNA is TGTGCCAGCAGTAACCGTCGACTATATTCTCTCACAGATACGCAGTATTTT. This encodes CASSNRRLYSLTDTQYF.